This T cell receptor (beta chain) was retrieved from a study of T cell responses to AZD1222 COVID-19 vaccine. General study findings and limits: The donor group comprised mostly white British people and more females; the analysis possibly underestimated clonal diversity.

The CDR3 length is 13 residues. In germline, CDR1 is MNHEY, CDR2 SVGEGT. Trimming stripped 2 bases from V and 3 bases from J, with 7 bases between. There are a few counts of this clone. Its antigen is unknown. Measured with immunoSEQ multiplex PCR; TCRdb has only the in-frame clones, and not every one. The repertoire consists of about 83,000 clones, with around 88% occurring once and the leading ten covering 8.7%. The material sequenced was peripheral blood, taken on day 0 of AZD1222 vaccination. This sequence was found in an adult in good health. The rearrangement joins TRBV6-2 or TRBV6-3 to TRBJ1-2; no clear D. This CDR3 is CASSYAGYYGYTF. CDR3 DNA sequence: TGTGCCAGCAGTTACGCTGGGTACTATGGCTACACCTTC.